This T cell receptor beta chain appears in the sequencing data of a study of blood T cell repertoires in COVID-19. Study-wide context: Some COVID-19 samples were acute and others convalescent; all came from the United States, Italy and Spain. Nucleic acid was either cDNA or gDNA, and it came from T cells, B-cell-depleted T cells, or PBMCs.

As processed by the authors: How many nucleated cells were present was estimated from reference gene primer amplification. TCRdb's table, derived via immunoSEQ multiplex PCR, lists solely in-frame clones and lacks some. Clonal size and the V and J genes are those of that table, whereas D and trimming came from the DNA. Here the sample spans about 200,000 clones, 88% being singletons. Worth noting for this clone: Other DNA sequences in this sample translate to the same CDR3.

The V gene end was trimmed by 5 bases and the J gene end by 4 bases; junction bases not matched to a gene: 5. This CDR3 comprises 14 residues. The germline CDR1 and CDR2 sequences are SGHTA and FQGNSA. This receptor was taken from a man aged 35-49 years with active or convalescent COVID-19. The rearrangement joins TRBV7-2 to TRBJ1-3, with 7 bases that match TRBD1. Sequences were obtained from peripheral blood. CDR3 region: CASSLTGAGNTIYF. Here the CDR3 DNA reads TGTGCCAGCAGCCTCACAGGGGCGGGAAACACCATATATTTT.